The next 28 T cell receptor beta chains were all read from a single sample in a study of T cells in Graves' hyperthyroidism and ophthalmopathy. Amplification of TCR beta CDR3 regions was performed using RNA transcripts as template. TCR CDR3 regions were first amplified by RT-PCR with HTBI primers. TCRdb re-analysed the multiplex PCR reads in MiXCR, keeping a single row per CDR3 protein. The data contain approximately 480,000 distinct CDR3 sequences, around 20% of them singletons. Sequenced input: blood. The receptors were sampled from a man aged 18 to 29 with Graves' hyperthyroidism.

The rearrangement uses TRBV12-3 or TRBV12-4 and TRBJ2-5; D tentatively reads TRBD1 or TRBD2 (5 bases each). Trimming took 3 bases from V and 6 from J, leaving 8 bases between them. The CDR3 spans 12 residues. The CDR3 region has the DNA TGTGCCAGCAGTTTCCCGGGGCAGACCCAGTACTTC. Protein sequence: CASSFPGQTQYF.

This clonotype has only a few counts. The J gene is TRBJ1-4, the V gene TRBV30; a weak D match, TRBD1 (6 bases). This CDR3 is built from 15 residues. Germline-derived CDR1 and CDR2 are GTSNPN and SVGIG (reference sequence). The germline V and J ends were trimmed by 5 bases and 8 bases, with 21 bases remaining between them. This CDR3 is CAWSPIFGTGEKLFF. CDR3 DNA: TGTGCCTGGTCTCCCATCTTTGGTACAGGGGAAAAACTGTTTTTT.

This clonotype was observed many times. The chain joins TRBV12-5 to TRBJ2-5; D ambiguous. V was cut by 6 bases and J by 2 bases, with 10 bases left in between. The germline CDR1 and CDR2 sequences are LGHNT and FRNRAP. This CDR3 comprises 13 residues. In DNA, the CDR3 is TGTGCTAGTGGAGGACGGATTCAAGAGACCCAGTACTTC. It translates to CASGGRIQETQYF.

To note about this clonotype: Given a much more abundant clone one base away, this may be a read error. Given the absence of the conserved phenylalanine or tryptophan at the CDR3 end, a read error is likely. The gene calls are TRBV6-1 and TRBJ1-5; D perhaps matches TRBD1 (5 bases). There are 15 residues in the CDR3. The germline V and J ends were trimmed by 7 bases and 3 bases, with 16 bases remaining between them. Germline V gene data show CDR1 as MNHNS and CDR2 as SASEGT. For the CDR3, the DNA is TGTGCCAGCACCCAGCTGGGGGTCCACAATCAGCCCCAGCATGTT. This sequence encodes CASTQLGVHNQPQHV.

This clonotype was seen only a few times. The rearrangement joins TRBV7-9 to TRBJ2-2, with D uncertain. The CDR3 consists of 15 residues. CDR1 SEHNR and CDR2 FQNEAQ come from the germline V gene (reference sequence). V gave up 1 base and J gave up 2 bases, with 8 bases separating them. The CDR3 loop is CASSLGLINTGELFF. In DNA form, the CDR3 reads TGTGCCAGCAGCTTAGGACTTATTAACACCGGGGAGCTGTTTTTT.

This clonotype was seen ten or more times. V and J are TRBV7-6 and TRBJ2-7, with no clear D. Between the trimmed V and J ends, which lost 5 bases and 7 bases, there was a span of 15 bases. The CDR3 sequence is 13 residues long. Per germline, CDR1 SGHVS and CDR2 FNYEAQ. The CDR3 region is CASSPGRAEEQYF. The CDR3 DNA sequence: TGTGCCAGCAGCCCCGGCCGTGCTGAGGAGCAGTACTTC.

This clonotype was recorded at least ten times. The gene calls are TRBV6-5 and TRBJ2-5; 9 positions agree with TRBD2. The V gene end was trimmed by 6 bases and the J gene end by 4 bases; junction bases not matched to a gene: 12. The CDR3 extends over 16 amino acids. Germline values: CDR1 MNHEY, CDR2 SVGAGI. CDR3 nucleotides: TGTGCCAGCAGAGGGTTTGGCGGGGGGGGGACAGAGACCCAGTACTTC. Encoded protein: CASRGFGGGGTETQYF.

The CDR3 nucleotides are TGTGCCAGCACCTCCGGGCCTAACGTTGGGCCCTCTGGAAACACCATATATTTT. Translated, it gives CASTSGPNVGPSGNTIYF. The chain carries TRBV11-1 and TRBJ1-3; no clear D gene. Germline V lookup: CDR1 SGHAT, CDR2 FQDESV (reference sequence). The germline V and J ends were trimmed by 7 bases and 0 bases, with 22 bases remaining between them. This CDR3 contains 18 residues.

The gene calls are TRBV20-1 and TRBJ1-2; weak D call: TRBD1 (5 bases). V lost 7 bases to trimming and J lost 5 bases, with 14 bases between them. CDR1 is DFQATT and CDR2 is SNEGSKA in the germline V gene (reference sequence). This CDR3 is 12 amino acids long. The CDR3 coding sequence is TGCAGTGAATTCAGGGTGGGATATGGCTACACCTTC. As protein: CSEFRVGYGYTF.

This clonotype has ten or more counts. The chain employs TRBV27 and TRBJ2-1; D is undetermined. In germline, CDR1 is MNHEY, CDR2 SMNVEV (reference sequence). Trimming shortened V by 3 bases and J by 3 bases, and 6 bases separated the two germline ends. The CDR3 is made up of 13 amino acids. The CDR3 DNA is TGTGCCAGCAGTTTTAACAGCTACAATGAGCAGTTCTTC. Amino acid sequence: CASSFNSYNEQFF.

The chain joins TRBV5-1 to TRBJ1-1; D perhaps matches TRBD1 (6 bases). V shed 0 bases and J shed 4 bases, with 10 bases lying between them. CDR1 is SGHRS, CDR2 YFSETQ, per germline. CDR3 length: 14 residues. The CDR3 reads CASSLVGGPTEAFF. The DNA for the CDR3 is TGCGCCAGCAGCTTGGTTGGGGGGCCCACTGAAGCTTTCTTT.

This clonotype was observed at least ten times. The V call is TRBV2, the J call TRBJ1-2; no firm D call. Trimming took off 0 bases at V and 8 bases at J, with 16 bases between the two ends. CDR1 is SNHLY, CDR2 FYNNEI, per germline. The CDR3 is 15 residues long. CDR3 in DNA: TGTGCCAGCAGTGAAGCGCAGGTCGCTTCGGGGGGCTACACCTTC. Translation gives CASSEAQVASGGYTF.

This clonotype was detected ten times or more. This chain links TRBV20-1 with TRBJ1-3, with unresolved D. The V end was cut by 5 bases, the J end by 0 bases, with 11 bases between. The germline gives CDR1 DFQATT, CDR2 SNEGSKA (reference sequence). The CDR3 contains 14 residues. CDR3 nucleotide sequence: TGCAGTGCTTCCCACCGCGGCTCTGGAAACACCATATATTTT. This gives the protein CSASHRGSGNTIYF.

This clonotype was detected many times. The chain has TRBV6-1 and TRBJ1-3, with 12 bases fitting TRBD1. This CDR3 has 19 amino acids. V trimming: 0 bases; J trimming: 4 bases; junction bases outside the gene matches: 10. Looked up from germline, CDR1 is MNHNS and CDR2 is SASEGT. CDR3 region: CASSEAVPGQGALGNTIYF. The CDR3 DNA reads TGTGCCAGCAGTGAAGCGGTCCCGGGACAGGGGGCCTTGGGAAACACCATATATTTT.

This clonotype came up many times. The rearrangement links TRBV27 to TRBJ2-5, with 8 bases aligning to TRBD1. In germline, CDR1 is MNHEY, CDR2 SMNVEV (reference sequence). Unmatched junction bases numbered 10, after V lost 2 bases and J lost 5 bases. The CDR3 spans 16 residues. DNA for the CDR3: TGTGCCAGCAGTTTAAAAGGACAGGGTGGGGGTGAGACCCAGTACTTC. It codes for CASSLKGQGGGETQYF.

This clonotype was detected many times. This rearrangement joins TRBV2 to TRBJ1-1; perhaps TRBD1 as D (5 bases). CDR3 length equals 13 residues. CDR1 is SNHLY, CDR2 FYNNEI, per germline. Trimming shortened V by 6 bases and J by 6 bases, and 14 bases separated the two germline ends. Written as DNA, the CDR3 is TGTGCCAGCAGGGGGGGGAGAGAGGCTGAAGCTTTCTTT. It translates to CASRGGREAEAFF.

This clonotype occurred many times. The V gene is TRBV12-3 or TRBV12-4, the J gene TRBJ1-2; D remains unclear. The CDR3 has 12 residues. The germline V and J ends were trimmed by 4 bases and 7 bases, with 10 bases remaining between them. The CDR3 DNA reads TGTGCCAGCAGTTGGTCAGGTGGTGGCTACACCTTC. Its translation: CASSWSGGGYTF.

This clonotype has a handful of counts. The rearrangement joins TRBV5-8 to TRBJ1-5; 8 nucleotides match TRBD1. This CDR3 is 15 amino acids long. Germline loops: CDR1 SGHTS, CDR2 YDEGEE. Unmatched junction bases numbered 6, after V lost 4 bases and J lost 3 bases. CDR3 residues: CASSPGQVINQPQHF. The CDR3 DNA follows: TGTGCCAGCAGCCCGGGACAGGTGATCAATCAGCCCCAGCATTTT.

The chain has TRBV6-1 and TRBJ2-2; D not certain. CDR3 length: 15 residues. Trimming shortened V by 8 bases and J by 0 bases, and 13 bases separated the two germline ends. Germline CDR1 MNHNS, CDR2 SASEGT. The CDR3 DNA is TGTGCCAGCGGTCAAGGGTTTCCGAACACCGGGGAGCTGTTTTTT. Translated, it gives CASGQGFPNTGELFF.

As to this clonotype: An end of the junction does not agree with germline; a read error may underlie this. The V call is TRBV6-1, the J call TRBJ1-1; D not resolved. Germline lookup yields CDR1 MNHNS and CDR2 SASEGT. The CDR3 is made up of 12 amino acids. The CDR3 loop reads CASSDGNTEACF. The CDR3 nucleotides are TGTGCCAGCAGTGACGGTAACACTGAAGCTTGCTTT.

The V call is TRBV28, the J call TRBJ2-7, with 12 bases that match TRBD2. CDR3 length: 14 residues. CDR1 is MDHEN, CDR2 SYDVKM, per germline. V lost 6 bases, J lost 2 bases, and 2 bases stayed unmatched. The CDR3: CASRTSGSPYEQYF. The CDR3 DNA sequence: TGTGCCAGCAGGACTAGCGGGAGCCCCTACGAGCAGTACTTC.

This clonotype was found many times. This rearrangement joins TRBV5-1 to TRBJ2-3; possible D gene TRBD2, 6 bases. Germline V lookup: CDR1 SGHRS, CDR2 YFSETQ. CDR3 length: 14 amino acids. The germline V and J ends were trimmed by 7 bases and 1 base, with 13 bases remaining between them. CDR3 residues: CASRDGGRTDTQYF. The CDR3 DNA reads as TGCGCCAGCCGTGACGGGGGACGCACAGATACGCAGTATTTT. Combining the CDR3 with reference TRBV5-1 and TRBJ2-3 gives the whole variable domain KAGVTQTPRYLIKTRGQQVTLSCSPISGHRSVSWYQQTPGQGLQFLFEYFSETQRNKGNFPGRFSGRQFSNSRSEMNVSTLELGDSALYLCASRDGGRTDTQYFGPGTRLTVL.

This clonotype appeared a few times. The chain carries TRBV5-1 and TRBJ2-2; D remains ambiguous. Germline assignment: CDR1 SGHRS and CDR2 YFSETQ. V was trimmed by 5 bases and J by 7 bases, leaving 15 bases between them. The CDR3 extends over 14 amino acids. CDR3 in DNA: TGCGCCAGCAGTCCACGCCCCCCGGTCGGGGAGCTGTTTTTT. Protein product: CASSPRPPVGELFF.

This clonotype came up many times. The gene calls are TRBV12-3 or TRBV12-4 and TRBJ1-5, with 7 bases identical to TRBD1. Unmatched junction bases numbered 10, after V lost 7 bases and J lost 10 bases. The length of the CDR3 is 13 residues. The CDR3 spells CASTPGTAGPQHF. The CDR3 nucleotides read TGTGCCAGCACCCCAGGGACAGCTGGACCCCAGCATTTT.

This chain links TRBV4-1 with TRBJ1-3; D gene ambiguous. The germline gives CDR1 MGHRA, CDR2 YSYEKL. V shed 1 base and J shed 0 bases, with 7 bases lying between them. This CDR3 region has 15 residues. Here the CDR3 DNA reads TGCGCCAGCAGCCAAGCGGGTTTCTCTGGAAACACCATATATTTT. Translated, it gives CASSQAGFSGNTIYF.

There are a few counts of this clonotype. The chain has TRBV5-6 and TRBJ1-1, with D possibly TRBD1 on 6 matching bases. The V end was cut by 2 bases, the J end by 2 bases, with 16 bases between. The germline gives CDR1 SGHDT, CDR2 YYEEEE. The length of the CDR3 is 16 residues. The CDR3 DNA follows: TGTGCCAGCAGCTTCTATTCGGGACACCTCAACACTGAAGCTTTCTTT. Its protein product is CASSFYSGHLNTEAFF.

The chain links TRBV18 to TRBJ1-2; the match to TRBD1 covers 7 bases. Germline V lookup: CDR1 KGHSH, CDR2 LQKENI. The CDR3 loop spans 15 amino acids. V trimming: 1 base; J trimming: 4 bases; junction bases outside the gene matches: 6. For the CDR3, the DNA is TGTGCCAGCTCACCACGACAGGGAGATGCCTATGGCTACACCTTC. Its translation is CASSPRQGDAYGYTF.

In its sample, this clonotype was seen many times. The rearrangement links TRBV7-9 to TRBJ1-2; unclear D gene. In germline, CDR1 is SEHNR, CDR2 FQNEAQ (reference sequence). Between the trimmed V and J ends, which lost 2 bases and 4 bases, there was a span of 11 bases. The CDR3 is made up of 14 amino acids. This chain's CDR3 is CASSLPTEIYGYTF. In nucleotides, the CDR3 is TGTGCCAGCAGCTTACCCACAGAAATCTATGGCTACACCTTC. The full variable domain, rest sourced from reference TRBV7-9 and TRBJ1-2, is DTGVSQNPRHKITKRGQNVTFRCDPISEHNRLYWYRQTLGQGPEFLTYFQNEAQLEKSRLLSDRFSAERPKGSFSTLEIQRTEQGDSAMYLCASSLPTEIYGYTFGSGTRLTVV.